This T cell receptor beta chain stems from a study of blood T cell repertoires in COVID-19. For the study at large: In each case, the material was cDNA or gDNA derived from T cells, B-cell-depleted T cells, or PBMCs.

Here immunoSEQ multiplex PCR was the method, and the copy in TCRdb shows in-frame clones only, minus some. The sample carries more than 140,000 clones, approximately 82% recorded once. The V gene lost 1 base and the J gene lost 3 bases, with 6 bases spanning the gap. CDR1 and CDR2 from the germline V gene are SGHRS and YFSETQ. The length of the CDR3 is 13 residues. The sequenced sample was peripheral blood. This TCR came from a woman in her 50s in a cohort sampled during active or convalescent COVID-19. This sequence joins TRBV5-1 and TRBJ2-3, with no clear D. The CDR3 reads CASSLYRTDTQYF. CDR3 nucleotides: TGCGCCAGCAGCTTGTACAGAACAGATACGCAGTATTTT.